These 25 T cell receptor beta chains were sequenced from one sample in a study of CD8+ T cells in alopecia areata. cDNA reverse transcribed from extracted RNA served as the sequencing template. Generated by immunoSEQ multiplex PCR, the TCRdb table keeps only in-frame clones and is missing some. In the table there are roughly 190,000 clones, 50% to 70% of which are singletons. The treatment here: oral pan-JAK inhibitor, 5-10 mg twice daily. Sequencing was performed on CD4+ T cells sorted from blood, taken at approximately week 49, from a patient treated with tofacitinib. The receptors were gathered from a human donor with alopecia areata.

The rearrangement links TRBV5-6 to TRBJ2-7, with TRBD1 matching 10 bases. Trimming removed 4 bases from V and 1 base from J; junction bases left unmatched: 5. The CDR3 consists of 15 residues. The germline CDR1 and CDR2 sequences are SGHDT and YYEEEE. CDR3 in DNA: TGTGCCAGCAGCCGACAGGGGGCGAGGTCCTACGAGCAGTACTTC. Its translation is CASSRQGARSYEQYF. The whole variable domain, remainder taken from reference TRBV5-6 and TRBJ2-7, is DAGVTQSPTHLIKTRGQQVTLRCSPKSGHDTVSWYQQALGQGPQFIFQYYEEEERQRGNFPDRFSGHQFPNYSSELNVNALLLGDSALYLCASSRQGARSYEQYFGPGTRLTVT.

The table lists this clone with a few counts. The chain has TRBV9 and TRBJ2-3; 9 bases align to TRBD2. The V segment lost 2 bases and the J segment 5 bases; nucleotides outside the gene matches: 3. The length of the CDR3 is 14 residues. The germline CDR1 and CDR2 sequences are SGDLS and YYNGEE. CDR3 protein: CASSVGTSQDTQYF. CDR3 nucleotide sequence: TGTGCCAGCAGCGTTGGGACTAGCCAAGATACGCAGTATTTT.

The chain employs TRBV29-1 and TRBJ2-2; D may be TRBD1 or TRBD2 (6 bases each). This CDR3 is built from 14 residues. Between the trimmed V and J ends, which lost 6 bases and 2 bases, there was a span of 13 bases. The germline V gene encodes CDR1 SQVTM and CDR2 ANQGSEA. CDR3 protein: CSVRTGANTGELFF. The CDR3 DNA sequence: TGCAGCGTACGGACGGGGGCAAACACCGGGGAGCTGTTTTTT.

This clone has more than one count but fewer than ten. The chain links TRBV11-1 to TRBJ2-3; D is uncertain. Looked up from germline, CDR1 is SGHAT and CDR2 is FQDESV (reference sequence). The CDR3 runs 12 residues. V lost 1 base and J 5 bases, leaving 4 bases between the germline ends. Here the CDR3 reads CASSLGEDTQYF. The CDR3 nucleotides read TGTGCCAGCAGCTTAGGGGAAGATACGCAGTATTTT.

The chain recombines TRBV5-6 with TRBJ1-2; perhaps TRBD1 as D (6 bases). CDR1 and CDR2 from the germline V gene are SGHDT and YYEEEE. The CDR3 sequence is 14 residues long. Trimming stripped 3 bases from V and 7 bases from J, with 16 bases between. The CDR3 loop is CASSYLTGKGGYTF. The CDR3 nucleotides read TGTGCCAGCAGCTACTTAACAGGGAAGGGTGGCTACACCTTC. Drawing the rest from reference TRBV5-6 and TRBJ1-2, the complete variable domain is DAGVTQSPTHLIKTRGQQVTLRCSPKSGHDTVSWYQQALGQGPQFIFQYYEEEERQRGNFPDRFSGHQFPNYSSELNVNALLLGDSALYLCASSYLTGKGGYTFGSGTRLTVV.

This clone appeared a single time. J is TRBJ2-3 and V is TRBV14, with 8 positions matching TRBD2. This CDR3 has 15 amino acids. Germline V lookup: CDR1 SGHDN, CDR2 FVKESK. Trimming cost V 6 bases and J 2 bases; bases outside gene matches: 7. CDR3 sequence (DNA): TGTGCCAGCAGGGAAGCGGGGGCACACACAGATACGCAGTATTTT. Translation: CASREAGAHTDTQYF.

This clone was counted only a few times. V is TRBV6-4 and J is TRBJ2-3; TRBD2 agrees at 8 bases. The CDR3 contains 16 residues. Trimming took 2 bases from V and 0 from J; bases not matched to a gene: 4. Germline assignment: CDR1 MRHNA and CDR2 SNTAGT. This chain's CDR3 is CASSDRAGGSTDTQYF. DNA for the CDR3: TGTGCCAGCAGTGACAGGGCGGGGGGCAGCACAGATACGCAGTATTTT.

In this sample, this clone turned up once. The chain employs TRBV11-2 and TRBJ2-1; D is ambiguous. V was pared by 1 base and J by 1 base, with 14 bases between. Germline V gives CDR1 SGHAT, CDR2 FQNNGV. The CDR3 covers 17 residues. The CDR3 nucleotides are TGTGCCAGCAGCTTAGGATACTCCCCAGTTTCCTACAATGAGCAGTTCTTC. Amino acids: CASSLGYSPVSYNEQFF.

The chain has TRBV25-1 and TRBJ2-7; D is undetermined. The ends were cut back, 4 bases at V and 3 bases at J, with 7 bases in the middle. CDR1 is MGHDK and CDR2 is SYGVNS in the germline V gene. The CDR3 runs 12 residues. CDR3 in amino acids: CASSGVGYEQYF. The CDR3 DNA reads as TGTGCCAGCAGTGGAGTGGGCTACGAGCAGTACTTC.

J is TRBJ2-2 and V is TRBV19; TRBD1 agrees at 8 bases. The V segment lost 10 bases and the J segment 4 bases; nucleotides outside the gene matches: 11. The germline V gene has CDR1 LNHDA and CDR2 SQIVND (reference sequence). The CDR3 is 15 amino acids. CDR3 DNA: TGTGCCACCTCGCAGGGGGCGCGGTCCACCGGGGAGCTGTTTTTT. Protein sequence: CATSQGARSTGELFF. Supplemented by reference TRBV19 and TRBJ2-2, the full variable domain reads DGGITQSPKYLFRKEGQNVTLSCEQNLNHDAMYWYRQDPGQGLRLIYYSQIVNDFQKGDIAEGYSVSREKKESFPLTVTSAQKNPTAFYLCATSQGARSTGELFFGEGSRLTVL.

This clone occurred a few times. The chain is built from TRBV6-5 and TRBJ2-4; D unclear. This CDR3 is built from 13 residues. Germline CDR1 MNHEY, CDR2 SVGAGI. The V and J ends lost 8 bases and 0 bases respectively, with 8 bases between them. CDR3 coding DNA: TGTGCCAGCTCCGAGGTAGCCAAAAACATTCAGTACTTC. Protein product: CASSEVAKNIQYF.

This chain connects TRBV29-1 to TRBJ2-7; the D gene is possibly TRBD1 (6 bases). The CDR3 runs to 11 residues. V was shortened by 6 bases and J by 3 bases, with 9 bases between the two germline ends. Germline assignment: CDR1 SQVTM and CDR2 ANQGSEA. The CDR3 here is CSVSQGYEQYF. CDR3 DNA sequence: TGCAGCGTCTCACAGGGCTACGAGCAGTACTTC.

The V call is TRBV29-1, the J call TRBJ2-6; D unclear. The V gene's germline CDR1 is SQVTM and CDR2 ANQGSEA. Deletions cut 4 bases from V and 3 bases from J, with 10 bases between. This CDR3 has 14 amino acids. Written as DNA, the CDR3 is TGCAGCGTTGTTTTATCGGTTGGGGCCAACGTCCTGACTTTC. As protein: CSVVLSVGANVLTF.

This clone was seen a few times. Different DNA sequences within this sample yield the same CDR3. The chain combines TRBV29-1 with TRBJ1-5; no clear D. Germline V gene data show CDR1 as SQVTM and CDR2 as ANQGSEA. The CDR3 runs 13 residues. V gave up 6 bases and J gave up 5 bases, with 14 bases separating them. CDR3 residues: CSVEVGRDQPQHF. The CDR3 DNA reads as TGCAGCGTGGAGGTAGGGCGCGATCAGCCCCAGCATTTT.

CDR3: CAGQRDTEAFF. Here the CDR3 DNA reads TGTGCGGGACAGCGGGACACTGAAGCTTTCTTT. The J gene is TRBJ1-1, the V gene TRBV30, with TRBD1 identical over 7 bases. The V gene's germline CDR1 is GTSNPN and CDR2 SVGIG (reference sequence). This CDR3 comprises 11 residues.

The chain recombines TRBV9 with TRBJ2-1, with a possible D match to TRBD2 (5 bases). The CDR3 is 15 residues long. The germline V gene has CDR1 SGDLS and CDR2 YYNGEE. Trimming cost V 0 bases and J 0 bases, with 7 bases left between them. The CDR3 sequence is CASSVGRGSYNEQFF. The CDR3 DNA is TGTGCCAGCAGCGTAGGCCGGGGCTCCTACAATGAGCAGTTCTTC.

The rearrangement joins TRBV6-5 to TRBJ1-2; a weak D match, TRBD1 (5 bases). This CDR3 contains 13 residues. Germline lookup yields CDR1 MNHEY and CDR2 SVGAGI. V was pared by 5 bases and J by 4 bases, with 11 bases between. CDR3 loop: CASSPRQFYGYTF. Written as DNA, the CDR3 is TGTGCCAGCAGTCCTCGACAGTTCTATGGCTACACCTTC.

The V gene is TRBV7-2, the J gene TRBJ1-5; a possible D gene is TRBD1 (5 bases). The V and J ends lost 0 bases and 4 bases respectively, with 10 bases between them. CDR3 length: 15 amino acids. Germline CDR1 is SGHTA and CDR2 is FQGNSA. CDR3: CASSLAAQDNQPQHF. The CDR3 DNA sequence: TGTGCCAGCAGCTTAGCGGCACAGGATAATCAGCCCCAGCATTTT.

Here the CDR3 DNA reads TGTGCCAGCACCTCCGGGACAGGGAACACTGAAGCTTTCTTT. This codes for CASTSGTGNTEAFF. The V gene is TRBV28, the J gene TRBJ1-1; 8 bases agree with TRBD1. CDR3 size: 14 residues. Germline CDR1 MDHEN, CDR2 SYDVKM. J gave up 1 base and V 7 bases, and 5 bases lay outside the gene matches.

This clone was seen only a few times. This rearrangement joins TRBV30 to TRBJ2-7, with D perhaps given as TRBD1 or TRBD2 (6 bases each). Germline V gene lookup returns CDR1 GTSNPN and CDR2 SVGIG (reference sequence). Trimming removed 4 bases from V and 4 bases from J, with 20 bases in between. The CDR3 has 15 residues. The CDR3 DNA follows: TGTGCCTGGAATTCCCGACCGAGGGGGGTTTACGAGCAGTACTTC. Translating gives CAWNSRPRGVYEQYF.

V and J are TRBV15 and TRBJ2-3; D is possibly TRBD2 (5 bases). The CDR3 runs to 13 residues. V was clipped by 3 bases and J by 2 bases, with 6 bases between them. Germline assignment: CDR1 LNHNV and CDR2 YYDKDF (reference sequence). The CDR3 nucleotides read TGTGCCACCAGCAGGGGAGTCACAGATACGCAGTATTTT. It codes for CATSRGVTDTQYF.

Concerning this clone: Other DNA sequences in the same sample also yield this CDR3. The J gene is TRBJ1-2, the V gene TRBV29-1; the D is unclear. This CDR3 has 11 amino acids. V gave up 4 bases and J gave up 7 bases, with 10 bases separating them. CDR1 SQVTM and CDR2 ANQGSEA come from the germline V gene. The CDR3 loop is CSVVGEGGYTF. Written as DNA, the CDR3 is TGCAGCGTTGTGGGAGAGGGTGGCTACACCTTC.

CDR3: CASSLDWTGGGYTF. DNA of the CDR3: TGTGCCAGCAGTTTAGATTGGACAGGGGGAGGCTACACCTTC. The gene calls are TRBV27 and TRBJ1-2, with 10 positions matching TRBD1. The CDR3 spans 14 residues. Germline V CDR1 and CDR2: MNHEY, SMNVEV (reference sequence). The V segment lost 2 bases and the J segment 8 bases; nucleotides outside the gene matches: 5.

This clone was observed a few times. The chain has TRBV11-2 and TRBJ2-2; no reliable D call. Trimming took 1 base from V and 1 from J, leaving 7 bases between them. The V gene's germline CDR1 is SGHAT and CDR2 FQNNGV. The CDR3 covers 15 residues. The chain's CDR3 is CASSLGDRNTGELFF. In DNA, the CDR3 is TGTGCCAGCAGCTTAGGTGATAGGAACACCGGGGAGCTGTTTTTT.

The V gene is TRBV18, the J gene TRBJ2-5, with 8 bases that match TRBD1. Germline V gene sequence: CDR1 KGHSH, CDR2 LQKENI. The CDR3 is 16 amino acids. V trimming: 3 bases; J trimming: 7 bases; junction bases outside the gene matches: 13. The CDR3 bases are TGTGCCAGCTCACCGAGCGGCCAGGGGGCCGAAGGGACCCAGTACTTC. Protein sequence: CASSPSGQGAEGTQYF.